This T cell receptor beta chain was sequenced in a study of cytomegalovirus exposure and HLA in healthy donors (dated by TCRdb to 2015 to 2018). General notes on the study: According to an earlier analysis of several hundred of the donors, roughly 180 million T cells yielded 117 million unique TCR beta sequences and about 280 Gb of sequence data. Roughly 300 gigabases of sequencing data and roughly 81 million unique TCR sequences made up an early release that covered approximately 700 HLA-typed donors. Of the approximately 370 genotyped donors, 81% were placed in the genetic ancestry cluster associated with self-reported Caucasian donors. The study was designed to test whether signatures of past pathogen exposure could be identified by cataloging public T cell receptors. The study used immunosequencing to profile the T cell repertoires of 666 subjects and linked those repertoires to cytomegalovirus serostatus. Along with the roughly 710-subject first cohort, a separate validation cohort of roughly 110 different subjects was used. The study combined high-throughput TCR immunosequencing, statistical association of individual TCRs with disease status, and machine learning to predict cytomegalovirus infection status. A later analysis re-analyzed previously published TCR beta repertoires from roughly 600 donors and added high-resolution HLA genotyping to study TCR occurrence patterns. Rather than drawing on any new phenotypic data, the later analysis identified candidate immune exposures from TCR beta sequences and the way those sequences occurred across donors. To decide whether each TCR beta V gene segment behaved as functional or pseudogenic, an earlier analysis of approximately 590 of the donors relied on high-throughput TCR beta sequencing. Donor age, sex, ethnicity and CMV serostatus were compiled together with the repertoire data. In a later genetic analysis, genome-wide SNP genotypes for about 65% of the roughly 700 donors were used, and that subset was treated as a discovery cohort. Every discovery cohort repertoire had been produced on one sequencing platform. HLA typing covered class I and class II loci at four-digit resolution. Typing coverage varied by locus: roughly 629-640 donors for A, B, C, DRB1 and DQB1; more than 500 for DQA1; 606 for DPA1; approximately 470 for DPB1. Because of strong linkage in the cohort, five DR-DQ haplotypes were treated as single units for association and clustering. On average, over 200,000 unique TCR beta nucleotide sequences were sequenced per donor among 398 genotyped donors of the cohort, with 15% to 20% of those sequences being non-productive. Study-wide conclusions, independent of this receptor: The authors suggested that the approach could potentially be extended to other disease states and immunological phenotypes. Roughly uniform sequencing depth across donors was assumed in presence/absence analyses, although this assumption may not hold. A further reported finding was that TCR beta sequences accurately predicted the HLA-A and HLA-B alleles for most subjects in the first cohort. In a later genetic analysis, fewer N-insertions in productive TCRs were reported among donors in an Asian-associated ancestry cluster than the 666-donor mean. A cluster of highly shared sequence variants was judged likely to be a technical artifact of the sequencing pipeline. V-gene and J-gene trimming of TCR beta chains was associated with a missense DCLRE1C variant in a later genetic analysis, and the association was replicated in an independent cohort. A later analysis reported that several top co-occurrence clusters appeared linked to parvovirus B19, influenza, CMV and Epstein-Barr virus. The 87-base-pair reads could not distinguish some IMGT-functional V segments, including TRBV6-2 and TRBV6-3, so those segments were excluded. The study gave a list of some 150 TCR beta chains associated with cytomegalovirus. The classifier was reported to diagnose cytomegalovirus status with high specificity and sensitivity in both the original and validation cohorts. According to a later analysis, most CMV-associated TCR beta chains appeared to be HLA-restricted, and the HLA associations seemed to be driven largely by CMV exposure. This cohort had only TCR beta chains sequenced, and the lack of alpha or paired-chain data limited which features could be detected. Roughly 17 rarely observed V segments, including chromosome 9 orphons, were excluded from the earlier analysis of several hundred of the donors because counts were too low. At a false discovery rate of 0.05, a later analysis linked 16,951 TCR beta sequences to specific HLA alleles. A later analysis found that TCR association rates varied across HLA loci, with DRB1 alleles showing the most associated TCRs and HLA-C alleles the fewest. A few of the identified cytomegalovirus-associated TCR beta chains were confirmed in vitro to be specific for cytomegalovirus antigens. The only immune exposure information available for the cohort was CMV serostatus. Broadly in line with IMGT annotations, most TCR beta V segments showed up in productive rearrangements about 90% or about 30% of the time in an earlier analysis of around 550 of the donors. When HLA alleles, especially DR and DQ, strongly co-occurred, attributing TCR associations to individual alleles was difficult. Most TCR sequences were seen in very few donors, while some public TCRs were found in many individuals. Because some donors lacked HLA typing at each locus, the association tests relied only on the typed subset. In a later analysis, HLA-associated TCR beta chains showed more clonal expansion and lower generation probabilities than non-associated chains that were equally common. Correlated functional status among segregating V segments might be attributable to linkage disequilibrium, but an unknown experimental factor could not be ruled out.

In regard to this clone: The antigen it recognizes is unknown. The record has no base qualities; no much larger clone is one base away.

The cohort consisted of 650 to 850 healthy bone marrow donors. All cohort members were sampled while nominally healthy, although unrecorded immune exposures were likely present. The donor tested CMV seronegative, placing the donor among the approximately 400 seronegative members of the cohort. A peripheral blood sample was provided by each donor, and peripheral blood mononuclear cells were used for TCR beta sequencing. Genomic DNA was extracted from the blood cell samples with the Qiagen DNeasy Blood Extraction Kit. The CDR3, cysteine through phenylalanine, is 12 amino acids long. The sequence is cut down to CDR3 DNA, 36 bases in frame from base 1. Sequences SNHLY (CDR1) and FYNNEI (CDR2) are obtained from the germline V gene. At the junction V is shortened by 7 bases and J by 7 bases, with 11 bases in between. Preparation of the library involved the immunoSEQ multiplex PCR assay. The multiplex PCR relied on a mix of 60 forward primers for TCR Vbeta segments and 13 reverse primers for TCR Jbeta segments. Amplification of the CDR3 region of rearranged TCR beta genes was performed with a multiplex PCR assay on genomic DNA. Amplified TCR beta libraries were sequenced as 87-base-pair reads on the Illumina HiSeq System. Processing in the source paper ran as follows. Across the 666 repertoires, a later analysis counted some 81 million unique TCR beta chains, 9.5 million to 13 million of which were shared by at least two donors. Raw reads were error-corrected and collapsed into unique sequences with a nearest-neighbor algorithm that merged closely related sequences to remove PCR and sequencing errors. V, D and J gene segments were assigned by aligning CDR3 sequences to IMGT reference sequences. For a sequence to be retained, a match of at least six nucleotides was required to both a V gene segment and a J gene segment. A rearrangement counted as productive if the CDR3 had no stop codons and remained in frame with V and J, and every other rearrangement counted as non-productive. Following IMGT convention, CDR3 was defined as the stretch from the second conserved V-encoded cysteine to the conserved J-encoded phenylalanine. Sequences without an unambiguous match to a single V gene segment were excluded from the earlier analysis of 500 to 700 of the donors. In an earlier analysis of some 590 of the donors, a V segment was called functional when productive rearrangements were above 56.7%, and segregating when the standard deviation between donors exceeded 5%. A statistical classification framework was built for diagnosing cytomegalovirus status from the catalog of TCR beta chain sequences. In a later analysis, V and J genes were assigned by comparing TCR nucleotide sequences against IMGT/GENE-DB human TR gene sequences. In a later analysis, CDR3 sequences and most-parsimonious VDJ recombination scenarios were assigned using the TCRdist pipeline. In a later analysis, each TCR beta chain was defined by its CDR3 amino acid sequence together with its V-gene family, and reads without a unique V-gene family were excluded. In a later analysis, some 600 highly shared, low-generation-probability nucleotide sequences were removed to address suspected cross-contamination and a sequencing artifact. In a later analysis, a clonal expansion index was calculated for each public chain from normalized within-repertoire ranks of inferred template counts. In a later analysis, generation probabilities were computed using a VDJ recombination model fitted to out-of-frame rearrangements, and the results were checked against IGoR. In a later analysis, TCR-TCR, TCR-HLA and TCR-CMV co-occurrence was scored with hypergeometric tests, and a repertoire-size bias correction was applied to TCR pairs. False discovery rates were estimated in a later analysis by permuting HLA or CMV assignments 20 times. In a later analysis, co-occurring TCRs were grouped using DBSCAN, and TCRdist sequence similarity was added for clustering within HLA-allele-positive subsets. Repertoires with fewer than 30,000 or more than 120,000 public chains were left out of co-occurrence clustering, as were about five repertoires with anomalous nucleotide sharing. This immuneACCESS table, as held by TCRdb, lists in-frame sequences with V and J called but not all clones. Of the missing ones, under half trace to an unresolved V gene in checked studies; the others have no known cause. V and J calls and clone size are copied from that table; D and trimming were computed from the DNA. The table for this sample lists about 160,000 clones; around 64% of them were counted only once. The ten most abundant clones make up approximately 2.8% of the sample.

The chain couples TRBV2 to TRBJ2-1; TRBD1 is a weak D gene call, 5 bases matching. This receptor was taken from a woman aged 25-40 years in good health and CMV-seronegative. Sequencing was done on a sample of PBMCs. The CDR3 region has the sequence CASKGRANEQFF. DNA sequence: TGTGCCAGCAAGGGCAGGGCGAATGAGCAGTTCTTC.